This TCR beta chain was found in a study of T cells after yellow fever vaccination. As for the study in general: Low-cell-number fractions underwent preparation using SMART-Seq v4 Ultra Low Input. Whole-study results and caveats: A secondary response was less intense yet reached its peak sooner, at day 5 versus 15. Most primary-vaccination clones recurred post-booster (under 98% CD4, around 86% CD8).

The table lists this clonotype with a few counts. Its antigen remains unknown. Looked up from germline, CDR1 is SGHRS and CDR2 is YFSETQ. This CDR3 region has 15 residues. With 0 bases removed from V and 5 bases from J, the gap between germline ends came to 14 bases. A 5'RACE template-switching step, the method used to make TCR cDNA, added a universal primer site and UMIs. One entry per CDR3 protein, called by TCRdb with MiXCR from the 5' RACE reads. The data contain a few hundred thousand distinct CDR3 sequences, more than 6.5% of them singletons. This TCR came from a man under 40 who received the YFV17D yellow fever vaccine. This chain connects TRBV5-1 to TRBJ1-1; possibly TRBD1 for D (5 bases). The input for sequencing was CD4+ T cells sorted from PBMCs, taken on the day of the yellow fever booster vaccination. The chain's CDR3 is CASSLAGRDSTEAFF. The CDR3 DNA sequence: TGCGCCAGCAGCTTGGCCGGTCGGGACTCTACTGAAGCTTTCTTT.